This T cell receptor (beta chain) was found in a study of T-cell reconstitution after alpha-beta-depleted transplantation in children. A library of TCRbeta sequences, prepared with unique molecular identifiers, was generated. TCRdb fed the PCR reads into MiXCR, producing one record per CDR3 protein. This table has some 72,000 distinct CDR3 sequences, approximately 7.4% appearing once. The V end lost 3 bases, the J end lost 1 base, and 7 bases lay between the germline ends. Looked up from germline, CDR1 is DFQATT and CDR2 is SNEGSKA (reference sequence). The CDR3 runs to 13 residues. This chain links TRBV20-1 with TRBJ1-3; D possibly corresponds to TRBD1 (5 bases). The TCR originated in a human donor who donated a stem cell graft to a child with acute lymphoblastic leukemia. The starting material was PBMCs from the stem cell graft donor, obtained from the stem cell graft. CDR3 region: CSASRESGNTIYF. CDR3 bases: TGCAGTGCTAGCAGGGAATCTGGAAACACCATATATTTT.